This TCR beta chain was found in a study of cytomegalovirus exposure and HLA in healthy donors. Study background: The study placed around 80% of its roughly 410 genotyped donors in the Caucasian-associated ancestry cluster.

Among the donors, all were healthy bone marrow donors. Per germline, CDR1 SGHDN and CDR2 FVKESK. Germline trimming cut 6 bases from V and 7 bases from J; bases unmatched to any gene: 16. This CDR3 comprises 17 residues. The primer mix had 60 Vbeta and 13 Jbeta primers. Measured with immunoSEQ multiplex PCR; TCRdb has only the in-frame clones, and not every one. The sample has under 200,000 clones, roughly 80% seen once. V is TRBV14 and J is TRBJ2-2, with 8 nucleotides matching TRBD2. This receptor was taken from a human donor in good health. The sample was PBMCs. CDR3 DNA: TGTGCCAGCAGACCCCTGGGGTCGCGGGGGGTGGTCGGGGAGCTGTTTTTT. Translated, it gives CASRPLGSRGVVGELFF.